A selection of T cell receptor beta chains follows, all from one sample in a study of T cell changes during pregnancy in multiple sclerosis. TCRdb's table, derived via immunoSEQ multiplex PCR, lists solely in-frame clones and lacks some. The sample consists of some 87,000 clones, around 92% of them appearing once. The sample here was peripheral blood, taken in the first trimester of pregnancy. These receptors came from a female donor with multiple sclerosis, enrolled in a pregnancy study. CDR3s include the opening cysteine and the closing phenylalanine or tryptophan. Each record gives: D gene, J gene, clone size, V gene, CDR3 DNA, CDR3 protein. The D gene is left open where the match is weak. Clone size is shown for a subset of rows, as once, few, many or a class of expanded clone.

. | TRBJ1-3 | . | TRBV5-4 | TGTGCCAGCAGCTTCTGGGGAGGGGGTGGAAACACCATATATTTT | CASSFWGGGGNTIYF
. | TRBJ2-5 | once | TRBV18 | TGTGCCAGCTCACCACTTAGTCCCAGGGAGACCCAGTACTTC | CASSPLSPRETQYF
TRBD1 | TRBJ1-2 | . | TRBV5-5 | TGTGCCAGCAGCTTCGACAGGGTCTATGGCTACACCTTC | CASSFDRVYGYTF
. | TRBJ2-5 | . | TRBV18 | TGTGCCAGCTCACCACCCTCCCAAGAGACCCAGTACTTC | CASSPPSQETQYF
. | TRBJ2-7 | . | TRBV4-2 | TGTGCCAGCAGCCAAGATGGGGGGAGACTAGTACAGGAGCAGTACTTC | CASSQDGGRLVQEQYF
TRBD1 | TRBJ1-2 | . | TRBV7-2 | TGTGCCAGCAGCTTAGGGTCGACAGGGGGTAATGGCTACACCTTC | CASSLGSTGGNGYTF
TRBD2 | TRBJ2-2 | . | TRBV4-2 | TGTGCCAGCACCCCCGGGACTAGGGTCATGGAGGGGTTCACCGGGGAGCTGTTTTTT | CASTPGTRVMEGFTGELFF
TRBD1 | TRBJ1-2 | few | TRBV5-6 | TGTGCCAGCAGCCCGGGATTCCTTACAGGGGTAATCGGCTACACCTTC | CASSPGFLTGVIGYTF
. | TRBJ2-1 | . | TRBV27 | TGTGCCAGCAGTGGCCAGACGCGGCGCTCCTACAATGAGCAGTTCTTC | CASSGQTRRSYNEQFF
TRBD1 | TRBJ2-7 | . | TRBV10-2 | TGCGCGACAGGGTTATCCTACGAGCAGTACTTC | CATGLSYEQYF
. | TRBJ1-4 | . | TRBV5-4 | TGTGCCAGCAGCGCGGACAAGCCAAATGAAAAACTGTTTTTT | CASSADKPNEKLFF
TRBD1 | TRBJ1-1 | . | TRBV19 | TGTGCCAGTAGTATAAGAGGGGGCGCTGAAGCTTTCTTT | CASSIRGGAEAFF
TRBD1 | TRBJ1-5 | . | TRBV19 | TGTGCCAGTAGTACGGGGGGCAGGGGGCTGGCTCAGCCCCAGCATTTT | CASSTGGRGLAQPQHF
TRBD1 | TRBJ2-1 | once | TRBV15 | TGTGCCACCAGCAGAGCGGGACAGAGGGGCGATGAGCAGTTCTTC | CATSRAGQRGDEQFF
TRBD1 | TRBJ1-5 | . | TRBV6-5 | TGTGCCAGCAGCCCCGGGACAGGGAACAATCAGCCCCAGCATTTT | CASSPGTGNNQPQHF
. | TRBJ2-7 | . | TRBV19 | TGTGCCAGTAGTATTTCAGTGACAGTCCTCTACGAGCAGTACTTC | CASSISVTVLYEQYF
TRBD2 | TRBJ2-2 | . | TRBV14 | TGTGCCAGCAGCCAAGATATACGGAGCGGGGCGGTTTACACCGGGGAGCTGTTTTTT | CASSQDIRSGAVYTGELFF
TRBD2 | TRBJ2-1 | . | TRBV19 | TGTGCCAGTAGTACCTCCATTAGCGGGAGCGAGCAGTTCTTC | CASSTSISGSEQFF
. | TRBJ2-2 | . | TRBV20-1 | TGCAGTGCTAGAACAACCGGGGAGCTGTTTTTT | CSARTTGELFF
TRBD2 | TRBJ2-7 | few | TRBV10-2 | TGCGCCAGCAGCGAGCGGGAGGTGGGGGGAGGGTACTTC | CASSEREVGGGYF
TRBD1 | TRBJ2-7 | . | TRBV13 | TGTGCCAGCAGCCCCGGGACAGGGAGCGGGTACGAGCAGTACTTC | CASSPGTGSGYEQYF
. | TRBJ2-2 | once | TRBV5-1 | TGCGCCAGCAGCTGGAGCGGCGCGAACACCGGGGAGCTGTTTTTT | CASSWSGANTGELFF
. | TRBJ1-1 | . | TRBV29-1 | TGCAGCGTGGGGGGTACTGAAGCTTTCTTT | CSVGGTEAFF
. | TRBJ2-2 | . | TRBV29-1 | TGCAGCGTTGTGATCATCGAGTACGGGGAGCTGTTTTTT | CSVVIIEYGELFF
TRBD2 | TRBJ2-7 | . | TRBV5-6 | TGTGCCAGCAGCTTAACGGGAGGGCCGGATGAGCAGTACTTC | CASSLTGGPDEQYF
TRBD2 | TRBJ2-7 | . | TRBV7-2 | TGTGCCAGCAGCTACCGACTAGCGGGAGTTGTGAACGAGCAGTACTTC | CASSYRLAGVVNEQYF
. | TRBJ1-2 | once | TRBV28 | TGTGCCAGCAGAAATACTGATCTTTCTGGAGGGTATGGCTACACCTTC | CASRNTDLSGGYGYTF
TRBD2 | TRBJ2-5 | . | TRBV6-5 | TGTGCCAGCAGTACTAGCGGGAGAGGGGGAGGGACCCAGTACTTC | CASSTSGRGGGTQYF
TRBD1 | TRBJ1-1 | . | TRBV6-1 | TGTGCCACCCGATCAGGGGGCTACACTGAAGCTTTCTTT | CATRSGGYTEAFF
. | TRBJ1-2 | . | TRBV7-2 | TGTGCCAGCAGCTTAGCAGGGGAATACTATGGCTACACCTTC | CASSLAGEYYGYTF
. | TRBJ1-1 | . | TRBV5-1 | TGCGCCAGCAGCTGGGGCTTAAGGGGAGGTCGGGACACTGAAGCTTTCTTT | CASSWGLRGGRDTEAFF
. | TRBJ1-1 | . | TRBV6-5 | TGTGCCAGCAGTTGGGGAGAGACGCTGAACACTGAAGCTTTCTTT | CASSWGETLNTEAFF
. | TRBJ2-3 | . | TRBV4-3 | TGCGCCAGCAGCCAAACCCCCCGCGGACGAACTAGCTCAGATACGCAGTATTTT | CASSQTPRGRTSSDTQYF
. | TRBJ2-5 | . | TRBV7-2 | TGTGCCAGCAGCTCCACCTCGCGGGTCCAAGAGACCCAGTACTTC | CASSSTSRVQETQYF
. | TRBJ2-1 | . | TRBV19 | TGTGCCAGTAGTATAGCGAGGCAGGGGTCCTACAATGAGCAGTTCTTC | CASSIARQGSYNEQFF
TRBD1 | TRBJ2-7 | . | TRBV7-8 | TGTGCCAGCACCGCAGGGGGAAGTACATACGAGCAGTACTTC | CASTAGGSTYEQYF
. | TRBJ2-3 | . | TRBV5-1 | TGCGCCAGCAGCTTGGGACAGAGCACAGATACGCAGTATTTT | CASSLGQSTDTQYF
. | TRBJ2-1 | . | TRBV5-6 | TGTGCCAGCAGCTTGGTTGTACCTGCCCGGGGAGATGAGCAGTTCTTC | CASSLVVPARGDEQFF
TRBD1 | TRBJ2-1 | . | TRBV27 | TGTGCCAGCAGTCCCAGACAGGGGGCGTACAATGAGCAGTTCTTC | CASSPRQGAYNEQFF
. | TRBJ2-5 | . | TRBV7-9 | TGTGCCAGCAGCTTAGCGCAAACTAAAGAGACCCAGTACTTC | CASSLAQTKETQYF
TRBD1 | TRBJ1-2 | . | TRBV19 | TGTGCCAGTAGTATAGTCCCGGACAGGCCCTCGGATGGCTACACCTTC | CASSIVPDRPSDGYTF
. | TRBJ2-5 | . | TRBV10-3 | TGTGCCATCAGTGATGTGAGAGCAGGGGCTAATCAAGAGACCCAGTACTTC | CAISDVRAGANQETQYF
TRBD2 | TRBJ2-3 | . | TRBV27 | TGTGCCAGCAGTTTACTACTAGCGGGAACTGGGGGCACAGATACGCAGTATTTT | CASSLLLAGTGGTDTQYF
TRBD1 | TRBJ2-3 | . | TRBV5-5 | TGTGCCAGCAGCCCGGAGACAGGGGGCTACACAGATACGCAGTATTTT | CASSPETGGYTDTQYF
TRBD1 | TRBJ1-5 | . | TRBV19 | TGTGCCAGTAGTATAACGACAGGGAACCAGCATTTT | CASSITTGNQHF
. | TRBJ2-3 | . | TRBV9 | TGTGCCAGCAGCGTAGAGGGGGATACTAGAGCCTATACGCAGTATTTT | CASSVEGDTRAYTQYF
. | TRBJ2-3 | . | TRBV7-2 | TGTGCCAGCACCCTAAAGGGCGGGATCACAGATACGCAGTATTTT | CASTLKGGITDTQYF
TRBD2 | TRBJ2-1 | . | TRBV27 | TGTGCCAGCAGTCCTCTACTTAGCGGGAGGGCCGGGAATGAGCAGTTCTTC | CASSPLLSGRAGNEQFF
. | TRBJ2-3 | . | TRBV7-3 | TGTGCCAGCAGCCCAATAGCGGAGGCAAAGGCAGATACGCAGTATTTT | CASSPIAEAKADTQYF
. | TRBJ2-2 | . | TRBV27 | TGTGCCAGCAGGATTCTAACGGGAACGGGGATGGCCGGGGAGCTGTTTTTT | CASRILTGTGMAGELFF
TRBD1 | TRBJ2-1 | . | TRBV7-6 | TGTGCCAGCAGCTTAGGACAGGGAAACAATGAGCAGTTCTTC | CASSLGQGNNEQFF
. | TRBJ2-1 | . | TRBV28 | TGTGCCAGCAGTTTAGTGGGGGCCGTCGAGCAGTTCTTC | CASSLVGAVEQFF
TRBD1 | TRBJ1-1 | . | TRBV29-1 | TGCAGCGTTCGCGGTAAGGCCGGGACAGGGCCGAACACTGAAGCTTTCTTT | CSVRGKAGTGPNTEAFF
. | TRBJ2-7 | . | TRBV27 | TGTGCCAGCAGTTTCCCGGACAGACCCTACGAGCAGTACTTC | CASSFPDRPYEQYF
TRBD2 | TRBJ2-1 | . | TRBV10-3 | TGTGCCATCAGCGCTAGCGGGAGGGCCAATGAGCAGTTCTTC | CAISASGRANEQFF
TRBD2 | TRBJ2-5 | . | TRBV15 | TGTGCCACCGGCTCCATACTAGCGGGAGAAGAGACCCAGTACTTC | CATGSILAGEETQYF
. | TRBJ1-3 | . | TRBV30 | TGTGCCTGGGCTCCGGGACACCGAGGAAACACCATATATTTT | CAWAPGHRGNTIYF
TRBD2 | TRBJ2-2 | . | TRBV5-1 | TGCGCCAGCAGCTTGGCGGGAGGGCCGGTCGGGGAGCTGTTTTTT | CASSLAGGPVGELFF
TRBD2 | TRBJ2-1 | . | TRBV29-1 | TGCAGCGTCTCCGGGGGGGGGAATGAGCAGTTCTTC | CSVSGGGNEQFF